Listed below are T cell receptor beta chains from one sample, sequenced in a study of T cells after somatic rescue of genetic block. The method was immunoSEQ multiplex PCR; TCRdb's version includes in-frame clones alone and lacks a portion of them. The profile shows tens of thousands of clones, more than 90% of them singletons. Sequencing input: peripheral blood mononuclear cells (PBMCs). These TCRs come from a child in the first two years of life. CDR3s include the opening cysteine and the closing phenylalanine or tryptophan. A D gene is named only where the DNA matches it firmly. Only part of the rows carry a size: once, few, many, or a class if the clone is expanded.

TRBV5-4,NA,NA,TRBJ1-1,CASSRTANTEAFF,TGTGCCAGCAGCCGGACAGCGAACACTGAAGCTTTCTTT
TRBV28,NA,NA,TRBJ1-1,CASSDHGRGPTEAFF,TGTGCCAGCAGCGATCACGGCCGGGGACCAACTGAAGCTTTCTTT
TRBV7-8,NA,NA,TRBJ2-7,CASSPTTLSYEQYF,TGTGCCAGCAGCCCCACGACACTTTCCTACGAGCAGTACTTC
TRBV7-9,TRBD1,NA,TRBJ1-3,CASSLGQSSGNTIYF,TGTGCCAGCAGCTTGGGACAGAGCTCTGGAAACACCATATATTTT
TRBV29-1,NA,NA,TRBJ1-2,CSVEGGPSAGYTF,TGCAGCGTTGAAGGGGGGCCGTCTGCTGGCTACACCTTC
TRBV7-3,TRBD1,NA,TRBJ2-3,CASGDRGRTDTQYF,TGTGCCAGCGGGGACAGGGGGCGGACAGATACGCAGTATTTT
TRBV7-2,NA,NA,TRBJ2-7,CASSLLPYEQYF,TGTGCCAGCAGCTTATTACCCTACGAGCAGTACTTC
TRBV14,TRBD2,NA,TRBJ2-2,CASSPRTSGSPGELFF,TGTGCCAGCAGCCCCCGGACTAGCGGGAGTCCCGGGGAGCTGTTTTTT
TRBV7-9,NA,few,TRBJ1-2,CASSLGGGYGYTF,TGTGCCAGCAGCTTAGGAGGGGGATATGGCTACACCTTC
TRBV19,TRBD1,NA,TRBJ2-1,CASSPPDRVYNEQFF,TGTGCCAGTAGTCCGCCCGACAGGGTATACAATGAGCAGTTCTTC
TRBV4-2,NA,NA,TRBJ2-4,CASSQYLAKNIQYF,TGTGCCAGCAGCCAATACCTAGCCAAAAACATTCAGTACTTC
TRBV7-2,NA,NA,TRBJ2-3,CASSLGGQDTQYF,TGTGCCAGCAGCTTAGGGGGCCAGGATACGCAGTATTTT
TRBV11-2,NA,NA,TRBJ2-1,CASSLDPGGQFF,TGTGCCAGCAGCTTAGATCCAGGAGGGCAGTTCTTC
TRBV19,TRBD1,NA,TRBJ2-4,CASSRDRGQYSIQYF,TGTGCCAGTAGTAGGGACAGGGGGCAGTACAGCATTCAGTACTTC
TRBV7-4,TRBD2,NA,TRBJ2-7,CASGPSRESHYEQYF,TGTGCCAGCGGCCCCTCGCGGGAGAGTCACTACGAGCAGTACTTC
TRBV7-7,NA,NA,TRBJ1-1,CASSLGEDTEAFF,TGTGCCAGCAGCTTAGGGGAGGACACTGAAGCTTTCTTT
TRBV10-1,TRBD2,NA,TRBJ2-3,CASSTSGSTDTQYF,TGCGCCAGCAGTACTAGCGGGAGCACAGATACGCAGTATTTT
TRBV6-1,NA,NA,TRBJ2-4,CASSDQGLAKNIQYF,TGTGCCAGCAGTGATCAGGGGCTAGCCAAAAACATTCAGTACTTC
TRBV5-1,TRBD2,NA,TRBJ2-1,CASSELLAERVYNEQFF,TGCGCCAGCAGCGAACTACTAGCGGAAAGGGTGTACAATGAGCAGTTCTTC
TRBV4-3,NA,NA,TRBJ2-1,CASSQIKGHEQFF,TGCGCCAGCAGCCAAATCAAGGGTCATGAGCAGTTCTTC
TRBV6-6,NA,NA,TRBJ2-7,CASSYRVYEQYF,TGTGCCAGCAGTTACAGGGTTTACGAGCAGTACTTC
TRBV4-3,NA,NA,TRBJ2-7,CASSQEERIGYEQYF,TGCGCCAGCAGCCAAGAAGAGAGGATTGGCTACGAGCAGTACTTC
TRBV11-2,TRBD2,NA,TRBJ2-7,CASSRGTSGRYEQYF,TGTGCCAGCAGCCGAGGGACTAGCGGGAGGTACGAGCAGTACTTC
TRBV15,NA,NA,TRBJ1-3,CATSRDTDLWPGNTIYF,TGTGCCACCAGCAGAGATACCGATCTCTGGCCTGGAAACACCATATATTTT
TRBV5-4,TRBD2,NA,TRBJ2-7,CASSLTSASYEQYF,TGTGCCAGCAGCTTGACTAGCGCTTCCTACGAGCAGTACTTC